Listed here are 10 T cell receptor beta chains from one sample, sequenced in a study of persistence of HIV-infected CD4 T cells. Cells were stimulated with CMV-infected fibroblast lysates at 8.5 to 10 ug/mL. CD40L/CD69 double-negative CD45RO-high memory CD4+ T cells were collected. The libraries were made with immunoSEQ version 4 in survey mode. Data came from immunoSEQ multiplex PCR; TCRdb stores just in-frame clones and leaves some out. The sample lists more than 30,000 clones; about 80% were seen once. Antigens of these TCRs are unknown. The sequencing used CD4+ T cells sorted from PBMCs after roughly 19-hour stimulation, collected from a patient who received antiretroviral therapy. Receptors originate from an adult woman with HIV who was CMV-seropositive.

The V call is TRBV29-1, the J call TRBJ2-3; 7 positions agree with TRBD1. Looked up from germline, CDR1 is SQVTM and CDR2 is ANQGSEA. J was trimmed by 3 bases and V by 3 bases; bases with no gene match: 3. The CDR3 totals 13 residues. The CDR3 coding sequence is TGCAGCGTTGATAACAGGGGTACAGATACGCAGTATTTT. As protein: CSVDNRGTDTQYF.

The J gene is TRBJ2-7, the V gene TRBV7-2; D unresolved. The CDR3 has 14 residues. Trimming took 5 bases from V and 0 from J, leaving 11 bases between them. Germline values: CDR1 SGHTA, CDR2 FQGNSA. This chain's CDR3 is CASSLTGSSYEQYF. The CDR3 nucleotides read TGTGCCAGCAGCCTAACCGGGTCCTCCTACGAGCAGTACTTC.

The chain links TRBV5-4 to TRBJ2-2, with 12 bases identical to TRBD2. Germline CDR1 reads SGHNT; CDR2 reads YYREEE (reference sequence). There are 20 residues in the CDR3. The junction had 14 bases not matched to a gene; V was cut back by 1 base and J by 4 bases. The CDR3 loop is CASSLIRASGRANSTGELFF. Written as DNA, the CDR3 is TGTGCCAGCAGCTTGATCAGGGCTAGCGGGAGGGCCAACTCCACCGGGGAGCTGTTTTTT.

The V gene is TRBV6-4, the J gene TRBJ1-5; no firm D call. Germline V lookup: CDR1 MRHNA, CDR2 SNTAGT. This CDR3 is built from 15 residues. Trimming left V 4 bases short and J 3 bases short, with 13 bases between. CDR3 residues: CASSAPWANNQPQHF. Written as DNA, the CDR3 is TGTGCCAGCAGTGCTCCGTGGGCTAACAATCAGCCCCAGCATTTT.

This clone was recorded only once. The germline gene is not matched at one end of the junction; a read error may be the cause. V gene TRBV3-1 (or the pseudogene TRBV3-2) combines with J gene TRBJ2-2, with D possibly TRBD2 on 6 matching bases. The CDR3 extends over 16 amino acids. The germline V gene encodes CDR1 LGHDT and CDR2 YNNKEL (reference sequence). The CDR3 reads CASSQGTPRATGELFF. The CDR3, as DNA: TGTGCCAGCAGTCAAGGGACTCCCAGGGCGACCGGGGAGCTGTTTTTT.

CDR3 region: CASSESGTGAYEQYF. The CDR3 region has the DNA TGCGCCAGCAGTGAGTCGGGGACAGGGGCTTACGAGCAGTACTTC. The chain links TRBV10-1 to TRBJ2-7; 10 bases are a match to TRBD1. CDR1 and CDR2 from the germline V gene are WNHNN and SYGVQD (reference sequence). The V gene end was trimmed by 0 bases and the J gene end by 4 bases; junction bases not matched to a gene: 3. The CDR3 contains 15 residues.

The J gene is TRBJ2-7, the V gene TRBV7-8; weak D call: TRBD1 (6 bases). Looked up from germline, CDR1 is SGHVS and CDR2 is FQNEAQ. V dropped 5 bases and J dropped 4 bases, with 21 bases sitting between them. CDR3 length: 16 amino acids. This chain's CDR3 is CASSRYRDGFFYEQYF. The DNA of the CDR3 is TGTGCCAGCAGCAGATACAGGGACGGGTTTTTTTACGAGCAGTACTTC. Looking up the rest from reference TRBV7-8 and TRBJ2-7 gives the full variable domain: GAGVSQSPRYKVAKRGQDVALRCDPISGHVSLFWYQQALGQGPEFLTYFQNEAQLDKSGLPSDRFFAERPEGSVSTLKIQRTQQEDSAVYLCASSRYRDGFFYEQYFGPGTRLTVT.

The genes are TRBV19 and TRBJ2-5, with 9 positions matching TRBD1. In germline, CDR1 is LNHDA, CDR2 SQIVND (reference sequence). V lost 2 bases and J lost 4; bases outside the gene matches: 5. This CDR3 is 15 amino acids long. The CDR3 spells CASSINRGQAETQYF. For the CDR3, the DNA is TGTGCCAGTAGTATAAACAGGGGGCAGGCAGAGACCCAGTACTTC.

The chain recombines TRBV7-2 with TRBJ2-4; unclear D gene. Germline V lookup: CDR1 SGHTA, CDR2 FQGNSA. V lost 1 base and J 5 bases, leaving 12 bases between the germline ends. The CDR3 is 15 residues long. The CDR3 nucleotides are TGTGCCAGCAGCTTAGATTGGTCGATCCAAAACATTCAGTACTTC. It codes for CASSLDWSIQNIQYF.

The chain couples TRBV28 to TRBJ2-7; D ambiguous. This CDR3 has 14 amino acids. Trimming pared 4 bases from V and 1 base from J, leaving 11 bases between. Germline assignment: CDR1 MDHEN and CDR2 SYDVKM. The CDR3 here is CASSSYDGSYEQYF. In DNA form, the CDR3 reads TGTGCCAGCAGTTCCTATGACGGATCCTACGAGCAGTACTTC. The full variable domain, with the rest looked up from reference TRBV28 and TRBJ2-7, is DVKVTQSSRYLVKRTGEKVFLECVQDMDHENMFWYRQDPGLGLRLIYFSYDVKMKEKGDIPEGYSVSREKKERFSLILESASTNQTSMYLCASSSYDGSYEQYFGPGTRLTVT.